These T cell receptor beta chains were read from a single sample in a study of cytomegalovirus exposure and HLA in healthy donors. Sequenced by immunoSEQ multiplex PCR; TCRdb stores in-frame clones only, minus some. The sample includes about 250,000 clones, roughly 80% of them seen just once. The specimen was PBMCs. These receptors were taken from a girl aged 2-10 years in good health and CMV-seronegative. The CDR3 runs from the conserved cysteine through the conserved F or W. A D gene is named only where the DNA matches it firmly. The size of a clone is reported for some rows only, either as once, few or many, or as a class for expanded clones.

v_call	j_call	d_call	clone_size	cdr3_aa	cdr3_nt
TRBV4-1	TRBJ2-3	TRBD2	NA	CASSRATSGRTDTQYF	TGCGCCAGCAGCCGAGCTACTAGCGGGAGAACAGATACGCAGTATTTT
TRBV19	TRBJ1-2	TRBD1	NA	CASSTQGAGGYTF	TGTGCCAGTAGTACCCAGGGGGCAGGCGGCTACACCTTC
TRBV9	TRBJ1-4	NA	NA	CASSVAQGSWEKLFF	TGTGCCAGCAGCGTAGCACAGGGTTCGTGGGAAAAACTGTTTTTT
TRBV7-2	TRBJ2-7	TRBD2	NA	CASSLRDYPLEQYF	TGTGCCAGCAGCCTCCGGGACTACCCCCTCGAGCAGTACTTC
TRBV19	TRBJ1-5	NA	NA	CASSEGQYQPQHF	TGTGCCAGTAGTGAAGGACAGTACCAGCCCCAGCATTTT
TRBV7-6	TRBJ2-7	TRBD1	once	CASSLQDRYYEQYF	TGTGCCAGCAGCCTACAGGACAGGTACTACGAGCAGTACTTC
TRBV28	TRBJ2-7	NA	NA	CASSLAGYEQYF	TGTGCCAGCAGTTTAGCGGGCTACGAGCAGTACTTC
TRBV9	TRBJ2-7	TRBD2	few	CASSVSSGVGEQYF	TGTGCCAGCAGCGTCTCTAGCGGGGTGGGCGAGCAGTACTTC
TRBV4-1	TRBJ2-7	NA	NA	CASSQVGAGSHEQYF	TGCGCCAGCAGCCAAGTAGGGGCTGGCTCCCACGAGCAGTACTTC
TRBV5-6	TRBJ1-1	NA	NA	CASSSDHREAFF	TGTGCCAGCAGCTCGGACCACAGGGAAGCTTTCTTT
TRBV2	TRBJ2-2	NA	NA	CASRDSQNTGELFF	TGTGCCAGCAGGGACTCTCAGAACACCGGGGAGCTGTTTTTT
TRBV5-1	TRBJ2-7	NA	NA	CASSLGGYYEQYF	TGCGCCAGCAGCTTGGGCGGTTACTACGAGCAGTACTTC
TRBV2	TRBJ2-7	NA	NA	CASSEFSGDSYEQYF	TGTGCCAGCAGTGAATTTTCGGGGGACTCCTACGAGCAGTACTTC
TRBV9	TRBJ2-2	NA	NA	CASSVSDRYTGELFF	TGTGCCAGCAGCGTGTCTGACAGATACACCGGGGAGCTGTTTTTT
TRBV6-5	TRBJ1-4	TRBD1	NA	CASGQGDIEKLFF	TGTGCCAGCGGACAGGGGGATATTGAAAAACTGTTTTTT
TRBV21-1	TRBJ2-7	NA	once	CAGWRLGGSYEQYF	TGTGCCGGATGGAGACTGGGGGGCTCCTACGAGCAGTACTTC
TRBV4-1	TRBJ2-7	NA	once	CASSQVARVNEQYF	TGCGCCAGCAGCCAGGTGGCCAGGGTTAACGAGCAGTACTTC
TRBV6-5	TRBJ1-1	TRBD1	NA	CASTDTGGQAFF	TGTGCCAGCACCGACACAGGGGGCCAAGCTTTCTTT
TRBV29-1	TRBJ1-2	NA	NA	CSVESGLTSNYGYTF	TGCAGCGTTGAGTCGGGTTTAACTTCTAACTATGGCTACACCTTC
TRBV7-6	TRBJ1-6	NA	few	CASSKIPGVPLHF	TGTGCCAGCAGCAAAATCCCCGGGGTACCCCTCCACTTT
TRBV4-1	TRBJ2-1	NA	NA	CASSLKTHGEQFF	TGCGCCAGCAGCCTGAAGACTCATGGTGAGCAGTTCTTC
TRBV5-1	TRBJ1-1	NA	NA	CASSFTGGENTEAFF	TGCGCCAGCAGTTTCACCGGGGGGGAGAACACTGAAGCTTTCTTT
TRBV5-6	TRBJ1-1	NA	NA	CASTFGGRGLTEAFF	TGTGCCAGCACCTTTGGGGGGAGGGGGTTGACTGAAGCTTTCTTT